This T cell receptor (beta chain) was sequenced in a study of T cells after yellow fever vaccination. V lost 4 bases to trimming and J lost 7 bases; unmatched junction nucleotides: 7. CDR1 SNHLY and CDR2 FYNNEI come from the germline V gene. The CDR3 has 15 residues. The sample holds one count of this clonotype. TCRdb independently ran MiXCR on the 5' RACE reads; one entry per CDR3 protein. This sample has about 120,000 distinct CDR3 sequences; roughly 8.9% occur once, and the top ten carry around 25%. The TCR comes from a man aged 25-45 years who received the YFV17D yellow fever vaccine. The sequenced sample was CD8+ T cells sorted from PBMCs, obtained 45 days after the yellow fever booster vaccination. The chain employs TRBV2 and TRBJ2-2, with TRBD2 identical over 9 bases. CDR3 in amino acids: CASSAGTSLDGELFF. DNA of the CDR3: TGTGCCAGCAGTGCCGGGACTAGCCTGGACGGGGAGCTGTTTTTT.